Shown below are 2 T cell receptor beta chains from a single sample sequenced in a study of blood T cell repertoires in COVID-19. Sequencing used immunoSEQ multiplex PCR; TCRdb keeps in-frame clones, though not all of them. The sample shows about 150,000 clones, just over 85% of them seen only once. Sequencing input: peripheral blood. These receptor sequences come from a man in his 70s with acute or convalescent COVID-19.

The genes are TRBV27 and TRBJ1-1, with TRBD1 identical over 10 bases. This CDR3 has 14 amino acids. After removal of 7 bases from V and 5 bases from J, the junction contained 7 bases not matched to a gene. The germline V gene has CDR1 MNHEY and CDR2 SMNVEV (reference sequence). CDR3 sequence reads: CASKRQGAGTEAFF. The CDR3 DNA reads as TGTGCCAGCAAGAGACAGGGGGCGGGAACTGAAGCTTTCTTT.

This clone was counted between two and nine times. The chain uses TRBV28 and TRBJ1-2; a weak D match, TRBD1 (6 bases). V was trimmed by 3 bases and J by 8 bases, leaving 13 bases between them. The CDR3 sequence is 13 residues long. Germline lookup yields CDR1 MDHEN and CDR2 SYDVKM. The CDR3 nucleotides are TGTGCCAGCAGTTTGGGGGGGCCGGGAGGCTACACCTTC. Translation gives CASSLGGPGGYTF.